This TCR beta chain was recovered during a study of patients and donors after allogeneic stem cell transplantation. MiXCR was run by TCRdb on the RT-PCR reads, yielding one entry per CDR3 protein. This sample yields about 410,000 distinct CDR3 sequences, of which roughly 17% are seen a single time; around 7.9% belongs to the top ten. This receptor was obtained from a human donor who was either an allogeneic HSCT recipient or a stem cell or donor lymphocyte infusion donor (not recorded which). It is not recorded whose cells these are; they may come from a transplant donor. The sample comprised blood, either unsorted or a sorted T cell fraction (not recorded which).

The CDR3 region has the DNA TGTGCCAGCAGCGTCGGGAGCCTCTCCTACGAGCAGTACTTC. Its protein product is CASSVGSLSYEQYF. The chain is built from TRBV7-3 and TRBJ2-7; D is perhaps TRBD2 (6 bases). V was clipped by 5 bases and J by 0 bases, with 11 bases between them. This CDR3 has 14 residues. Germline V gene data show CDR1 as SGHTA and CDR2 as FQGTGA.